This T cell receptor (beta chain) was recorded in a study of cytomegalovirus exposure and HLA in healthy donors. Overall study findings and caveats: A list of 150 or so TCR beta chains associated with cytomegalovirus was given.

While the first cohort had fewer than 850 subjects, the donors belonged to the separate validation cohort of over a hundred subjects. Deletions cut 7 bases from V and 0 bases from J, with 15 bases between. The CDR3 length is 16 residues. TCRdb keeps only in-frame clones here, not all; method: immunoSEQ multiplex PCR. Among fewer than 90,000 clones listed, 90% to 97% were seen once. Regarding this clone: Its antigen remains unknown.

Sequencing input: PBMCs. This clonotype was obtained from a man aged 18 to 29 in good health and CMV-seropositive. The chain has TRBV23-1 and TRBJ2-2; possible D gene TRBD1, 5 bases. TRBV23-1 is an open reading frame, and its role is uncertain. In DNA form, the CDR3 reads TGCGCCAGCACCCTAGGGGTTTGCGCGAACACCGGGGAGCTGTTTTTT. It encodes CASTLGVCANTGELFF.